Each of the 30 T cell receptor beta chains below was sequenced from the same sample in a study of blood T cell repertoires in COVID-19. The method was immunoSEQ multiplex PCR; TCRdb's version includes in-frame clones alone and lacks a portion of them. Here the sample spans approximately 160,000 clones, roughly four fifths being singletons. The specimen sequenced was peripheral blood. The receptors were sampled from a human donor in a cohort sampled during active COVID-19.

This chain connects TRBV15 to TRBJ2-7, with D possibly matching TRBD2 (7 bases). The ends were cut back, 0 bases at V and 4 bases at J, with 13 bases in the middle. The CDR3 is made up of 15 amino acids. Looked up from germline, CDR1 is LNHNV and CDR2 is YYDKDF (reference sequence). In nucleotides, the CDR3 is TGTGCCACCAGCAGAGATAGGGGGGGCGCTTACGAGCAGTACTTC. It encodes CATSRDRGGAYEQYF.

The chain couples TRBV4-3 to TRBJ1-1; 9 bases map to TRBD1. The CDR3 has 17 residues. Germline lookup yields CDR1 LGHNA and CDR2 YSLEER. Trimming removed 4 bases from V and 1 base from J; junction bases left unmatched: 10. In nucleotides, the CDR3 is TGCGCCAGCAGCCTAAAATTACAGGGGGCAAGGAACACTGAAGCTTTCTTT. Its protein product is CASSLKLQGARNTEAFF.

V gene TRBV6-6 combines with J gene TRBJ1-4, with D perhaps TRBD1 (6 bases). Trimming cost V 4 bases and J 1 base, with 10 bases left between them. The CDR3 spans 15 residues. The V gene's germline CDR1 is MNHNY and CDR2 SVGAGI (reference sequence). CDR3: CASSSKGETNEKLFF. The CDR3, as DNA: TGTGCCAGCAGTTCGAAGGGGGAAACTAATGAAAAACTGTTTTTT.

This clone was picked up a small number of times. V and J are TRBV2 and TRBJ1-2; D is perhaps TRBD1 (6 bases). Trimming stripped 1 base from V and 0 bases from J, with 12 bases between. The germline gives CDR1 SNHLY, CDR2 FYNNEI. The CDR3 is made up of 16 amino acids. In DNA form, the CDR3 reads TGTGCCAGCAGTGAAGTGACAGGTTCACCTAACTATGGCTACACCTTC. It codes for CASSEVTGSPNYGYTF.

This clone was observed many times. The rearrangement links TRBV5-1 to TRBJ1-1; the D gene is possibly TRBD1 (6 bases). The CDR3 totals 14 residues. Germline values: CDR1 SGHRS, CDR2 YFSETQ. V was cut by 0 bases and J by 4 bases, with 10 bases left in between. The CDR3 DNA follows: TGCGCCAGCAGCTTGGAGACAGGACTCACTGAAGCTTTCTTT. Its translation: CASSLETGLTEAFF.

The rearrangement links TRBV5-1 to TRBJ2-2; TRBD2 might be the D (5 bases). This CDR3 region has 14 residues. Germline CDR1 and CDR2: SGHRS and YFSETQ. The V end lost 1 base, the J end lost 7 bases, and 11 bases lay between the germline ends. The CDR3 DNA is TGCGCCAGCAGCTTGAGCCTAGGAGGCGGGGAGCTGTTTTTT. This gives the protein CASSLSLGGGELFF.

The rearrangement joins TRBV7-3 to TRBJ2-1; TRBD2 aligns across 7 bases. V lost 1 base, J lost 2 bases, and 2 bases stayed unmatched. Germline-derived CDR1 and CDR2 are SGHTA and FQGTGA. This CDR3 is 15 amino acids long. CDR3 nucleotide sequence: TGTGCCAGCAGCTTAAGGGGAGGGGCCTACAATGAGCAGTTCTTC. Protein product: CASSLRGGAYNEQFF.

This clone has just one count. CDR3 sequence: CASSPGGAGKNIQYF. As DNA, the CDR3 is TGTGCCAGCAGCCCTGGGGGGGCAGGCAAAAACATTCAGTACTTC. This chain links TRBV2 with TRBJ2-4, with a possible D match to TRBD2 (7 bases). The CDR3 spans 15 residues. V dropped 6 bases and J dropped 3 bases, with 15 bases sitting between them. Germline CDR1 reads SNHLY; CDR2 reads FYNNEI.

The CDR3 here is CASSPITSANTGELFF. The CDR3 bases are TGTGCCAGCAGTCCAATAACCAGCGCCAACACCGGGGAGCTGTTTTTT. The chain employs TRBV27 and TRBJ2-2, with D unclear. This CDR3 contains 16 residues. Per germline, CDR1 MNHEY and CDR2 SMNVEV (reference sequence). Trimming stripped 5 bases from V and 2 bases from J, with 15 bases between.

The chain is built from TRBV24-1 and TRBJ2-7; TRBD1 is a possible D gene (6 bases). V lost 5 bases and J 6 bases, leaving 13 bases between the germline ends. The germline gives CDR1 KGHDR, CDR2 SFDVKD. The CDR3 loop spans 13 amino acids. CDR3 nucleotides: TGTGCCACCAGTGCAGGGGCGGTGTTCGAGCAGTACTTC. This sequence encodes CATSAGAVFEQYF.

The V gene is TRBV2, the J gene TRBJ2-7; D unclear. The CDR3 is 14 amino acids. CDR1 SNHLY and CDR2 FYNNEI come from the germline V gene. Trimming pared 4 bases from V and 6 bases from J, leaving 16 bases between. The CDR3 DNA sequence: TGTGCCAGCAGTGTGGAAGGTCGGGTGGGCGAGCAGTACTTC. Amino acids: CASSVEGRVGEQYF.

This clone was detected only once. The chain employs TRBV29-1 and TRBJ1-1; 7 bases fit TRBD1. The CDR3 is 13 residues long. Germline V lookup: CDR1 SQVTM, CDR2 ANQGSEA. J was trimmed by 5 bases and V by 4 bases; bases with no gene match: 7. CDR3 DNA: TGCAGCGTTGGACAGGGTGGAAGGACTGAAGCTTTCTTT. As protein: CSVGQGGRTEAFF.

The V and J genes are TRBV11-2 and TRBJ2-3; D is perhaps TRBD1 (5 bases). Germline V gene data show CDR1 as SGHAT and CDR2 as FQNNGV. Deletions cut 3 bases from V and 0 bases from J, with 13 bases between. The CDR3 is made up of 16 amino acids. This CDR3 is CASSFWGQTSTDTQYF. CDR3 in DNA: TGTGCCAGCAGCTTTTGGGGCCAAACAAGCACAGATACGCAGTATTTT.

This chain connects TRBV13 to TRBJ2-5; perhaps TRBD2 as D (6 bases). The CDR3 consists of 13 residues. Germline CDR1 is PRHDT and CDR2 is FYEKMQ (reference sequence). Trimming removed 5 bases from V and 5 bases from J, with 12 bases in between. CDR3 DNA: TGTGCCAGCAGCGAAGCGGGCACCGAGACCCAGTACTTC. Translating it yields CASSEAGTETQYF.

The V gene is TRBV18, the J gene TRBJ1-1, with unresolved D. Germline CDR1 reads KGHSH; CDR2 reads LQKENI. Trimming took 4 bases from V and 5 from J, leaving 17 bases between them. CDR3 length: 15 residues. The CDR3 DNA is TGTGCCAGCTCACTCAGCGTCGGGGTCCGAACTGAAGCTTTCTTT. The encoded protein is CASSLSVGVRTEAFF.

The V and J genes are TRBV9 and TRBJ2-3; perhaps TRBD2 as D (7 bases). V was shortened by 3 bases and J by 5 bases, with 13 bases between the two germline ends. There are 14 residues in the CDR3. CDR1 and CDR2 (germline): SGDLS, YYNGEE. CDR3 DNA: TGTGCCAGCAGCGCCGAGGGGGGGAGAGATACGCAGTATTTT. This gives the protein CASSAEGGRDTQYF.

The rearrangement links TRBV27 to TRBJ2-3; maybe TRBD2 (5 bases). From germline, CDR1 is MNHEY and CDR2 SMNVEV (reference sequence). This CDR3 has 14 amino acids. V was trimmed by 2 bases and J by 4 bases, leaving 10 bases between them. This chain's CDR3 is CASSLGTSPDTQYF. Here the CDR3 DNA reads TGTGCCAGCAGTTTAGGAACTAGTCCAGATACGCAGTATTTT.

The chain links TRBV5-5 to TRBJ1-1; D is unclear. The CDR3 loop spans 17 amino acids. Germline V CDR1 and CDR2: SGHKS, YYEKEE (reference sequence). The ends were cut back, 0 bases at V and 0 bases at J, with 15 bases in the middle. In nucleotides, the CDR3 is TGTGCCAGCAGCTTGGCCCCGTGGGCCCGCCTGAACACTGAAGCTTTCTTT. As protein: CASSLAPWARLNTEAFF.

This sequence joins TRBV2 and TRBJ2-2; TRBD2 is a possible D gene (5 bases). CDR3 length: 15 residues. From germline, CDR1 is SNHLY and CDR2 FYNNEI. V was shortened by 7 bases and J by 5 bases, with 17 bases between the two germline ends. Written as DNA, the CDR3 is TGTGCCAGCACCCCAGGAGGTAGTTGGACCGGGGAGCTGTTTTTT. Protein: CASTPGGSWTGELFF. The complete variable domain, with remaining parts taken from reference TRBV2 and TRBJ2-2, reads EPEVTQTPSHQVTQMGQEVILRCVPISNHLYFYWYRQILGQKVEFLVSFYNNEISEKSEIFDDQFSVERPDGSNFTLKIRSTKLEDSAMYFCASTPGGSWTGELFFGEGSRLTVL.

The chain links TRBV30 to TRBJ2-1; a weak D match, TRBD2 (6 bases). CDR3 length equals 15 residues. Germline V lookup: CDR1 GTSNPN, CDR2 SVGIG (reference sequence). The V and J ends lost 0 bases and 8 bases respectively, with 17 bases between them. For the CDR3, the DNA is TGTGCCTGGAGTGTAAGGAGCGGGCAATGGGATGAGCAGTTCTTC. This encodes CAWSVRSGQWDEQFF. Using reference TRBV30 and TRBJ2-1 for the parts outside the CDR3, the full variable domain is SQTIHQWPATLVQPVGSPLSLECTVEGTSNPNLYWYRQAAGRGLQLLFYSVGIGQISSEVPQNLSASRPQDRQFILSSKKLLLSDSGFYLCAWSVRSGQWDEQFFGPGTRLTVL.

J is TRBJ2-5 and V is TRBV27; the match to TRBD1 covers 9 bases. The germline CDR1 and CDR2 sequences are MNHEY and SMNVEV (reference sequence). CDR3 length: 13 residues. With V trimmed by 6 bases and J by 4 bases, 3 bases remained unmatched. The CDR3 loop is CASSRDRVETQYF. The CDR3 DNA is TGTGCCAGCAGCCGGGACAGGGTAGAGACCCAGTACTTC.

This clone was seen a handful of times. The V call is TRBV7-2, the J call TRBJ1-1, with a weak D call TRBD1 (6 bases). This CDR3 is built from 15 residues. In germline, CDR1 is SGHTA, CDR2 FQGNSA. V was shortened by 2 bases and J by 6 bases, with 16 bases between the two germline ends. The CDR3 reads CASSLRQVAGAEAFF. CDR3 sequence (DNA): TGTGCCAGCAGCTTAAGACAGGTTGCAGGTGCTGAAGCTTTCTTT.

This rearrangement joins TRBV5-4 to TRBJ1-1; weak D call: TRBD1 (5 bases). V lost 3 bases to trimming and J lost 2 bases, with 11 bases between them. The germline V gene encodes CDR1 SGHNT and CDR2 YYREEE (reference sequence). The CDR3 length is 14 residues. The CDR3 region has the DNA TGTGCCAGCAGCTCGGTGACAGCCAACACTGAAGCTTTCTTT. Protein product: CASSSVTANTEAFF.

The chain couples TRBV24-1 to TRBJ2-3, with a tentative D call TRBD2 (6 bases). CDR3 length equals 16 residues. Germline V gene data show CDR1 as KGHDR and CDR2 as SFDVKD. V dropped 0 bases and J dropped 3 bases, with 12 bases sitting between them. The CDR3 coding sequence is TGTGCCACCAGTGATTTGTTGGGGGGAGGAACAGATACGCAGTATTTT. This translates into CATSDLLGGGTDTQYF.

The rearrangement uses TRBV19 and TRBJ1-6; a weak D match, TRBD1 (5 bases). CDR3 length: 15 residues. Germline values: CDR1 LNHDA, CDR2 SQIVND (reference sequence). Deletions cut 0 bases from V and 10 bases from J, with 13 bases between. The CDR3 loop is CASSIEAREGSPLHF. DNA of the CDR3: TGTGCCAGTAGTATAGAGGCCAGGGAAGGCTCACCCCTCCACTTT.

This chain joins TRBV4-3 and TRBJ2-7; D might be TRBD2 (6 bases). Looked up from germline, CDR1 is LGHNA and CDR2 is YSLEER. The CDR3 extends over 16 amino acids. V shed 0 bases and J shed 4 bases, with 16 bases lying between them. CDR3 in amino acids: CASSQETSGGDYEQYF. CDR3 sequence (DNA): TGCGCCAGCAGCCAAGAGACTAGTGGCGGGGATTACGAGCAGTACTTC.

V and J are TRBV25-1 and TRBJ1-1, with D unclear. The CDR3 is 14 residues long. Trimming cost V 3 bases and J 4 bases, with 12 bases left between them. Germline V gives CDR1 MGHDK, CDR2 SYGVNS. CDR3 region: CASSDPRVGTEAFF. The DNA of the CDR3 is TGTGCCAGCAGTGACCCACGGGTTGGCACTGAAGCTTTCTTT.

The table lists this clone with a count of one. The chain is built from TRBV27 and TRBJ2-3; D might be TRBD1 (5 bases). V lost 6 bases and J lost 4, with 11 bases in between. This CDR3 contains 13 residues. CDR1 is MNHEY and CDR2 is SMNVEV in the germline V gene (reference sequence). The CDR3 sequence: CASRNQGADTQYF. The CDR3 nucleotides are TGTGCCAGCAGAAATCAGGGCGCAGATACGCAGTATTTT.

This chain links TRBV11-2 with TRBJ2-1; 7 positions agree with TRBD2. Germline trimming cut 0 bases from V and 0 bases from J; bases unmatched to any gene: 5. The CDR3 runs 17 residues. Germline V gives CDR1 SGHAT, CDR2 FQNNGV. CDR3 DNA sequence: TGTGCCAGCAGCTTAGAGTCCGGCGGGAGCTCCTACAATGAGCAGTTCTTC. Residues: CASSLESGGSSYNEQFF.

This rearrangement joins TRBV3-1 (or the pseudogene TRBV3-2) to TRBJ2-4; D is possibly TRBD1 (6 bases). Trimming left V 4 bases short and J 0 bases short, with 10 bases between. Germline V gives CDR1 LGHDT, CDR2 YNNKEL (reference sequence). The CDR3 contains 15 residues. The CDR3 DNA follows: TGTGCCAGCAGCCGCGACAGGCTAGCCAAAAACATTCAGTACTTC. It encodes CASSRDRLAKNIQYF.